Listed below are T cell receptor beta chains from one sample, sequenced in a study of breast tumors, draining lymph nodes, adjacent tissues. One entry per CDR3 protein results from TCRdb running MiXCR on the multiplex PCR reads. The sample shows 21,000 or so distinct CDR3 sequences, about two fifths of them seen only once. What was sequenced was breast tumor tissue. Receptors originate from a female donor with breast cancer. Some clones in this sample may be carry-over from other donors' samples. Both conserved end residues are part of each CDR3. Each record gives: CDR3 DNA, CDR3 protein, clone size, D gene, V gene, J gene. D genes are given only for firm matches. Clone size appears in some rows only: once, few, many, or a class for an expanded clone.

CDR3nt: TGCAGCGTTGAAGTCCCACCGGGGTTAGCGGGAGCTGGCGAGCAGTTCTTC
CDR3aa: CSVEVPPGLAGAGEQFF
abundance: -
d_gene: TRBD2
v_gene: TRBV29-1
j_gene: TRBJ2-1

CDR3nt: TGTGCCAGCAGCTCTCTGGAGGGGAAGAACACCGGGGAGCTGTTTTTT
CDR3aa: CASSSLEGKNTGELFF
abundance: -
d_gene: -
v_gene: TRBV13
j_gene: TRBJ2-2

CDR3nt: TGTGCCAGCAGCTACGAGGGAAATCCCAAGAAAGAGCAGTACTTC
CDR3aa: CASSYEGNPKKEQYF
abundance: many
d_gene: -
v_gene: TRBV9
j_gene: TRBJ2-7

CDR3nt: TGTGCCAGCAGCGTTACAGGGGAGGGTGGCTACACCTTC
CDR3aa: CASSVTGEGGYTF
abundance: many
d_gene: TRBD1
v_gene: TRBV9
j_gene: TRBJ1-2

CDR3nt: TGTGCCTGGACAGGGGATTTGGGGTCTGGAAACACCATATATTTT
CDR3aa: CAWTGDLGSGNTIYF
abundance: many
d_gene: -
v_gene: TRBV30
j_gene: TRBJ1-3

CDR3nt: TGTGCCAGCAGTGGGACTAGTTGGAATGAGCAGTTCTTC
CDR3aa: CASSGTSWNEQFF
abundance: many
d_gene: TRBD2
v_gene: TRBV2
j_gene: TRBJ2-1

CDR3nt: TGTGCCAGCAGCCAGTCCGGGACAGGGGGCTTATACGAGCAGTACTTC
CDR3aa: CASSQSGTGGLYEQYF
abundance: many
d_gene: TRBD1
v_gene: TRBV14
j_gene: TRBJ2-7

CDR3nt: TGTGCCAGCAGCTTACCCCCGGAGACCCAGTACTTC
CDR3aa: CASSLPPETQYF
abundance: -
d_gene: -
v_gene: TRBV7-9
j_gene: TRBJ2-5

CDR3nt: TGCGCCAGCAGCTTGGATAACAGCGGATTGGGCTACACCTTC
CDR3aa: CASSLDNSGLGYTF
abundance: -
d_gene: -
v_gene: TRBV5-1
j_gene: TRBJ1-2

CDR3nt: TGTGCCAGCGCTACAGGGGGTGACACCGGGGAGCTGTTTTTT
CDR3aa: CASATGGDTGELFF
abundance: medium-sized
d_gene: TRBD1
v_gene: TRBV25-1
j_gene: TRBJ2-2

CDR3nt: TGCAGTGCTACAAGACAGGGACGCACAGATACGCAGTATTTT
CDR3aa: CSATRQGRTDTQYF
abundance: medium-sized
d_gene: TRBD1
v_gene: TRBV20-1
j_gene: TRBJ2-3

CDR3nt: TGTGCCAGCAGCCCCCGTAATCTGAACAGGGGTCAAGAGACCCAGTACTTC
CDR3aa: CASSPRNLNRGQETQYF
abundance: many
d_gene: TRBD1
v_gene: TRBV9
j_gene: TRBJ2-5

CDR3nt: TGTGCCAGCAGCAAGACAGGGGGATTCTCTGGGGCCAACGTCCTGACTTTC
CDR3aa: CASSKTGGFSGANVLTF
abundance: many
d_gene: TRBD1
v_gene: TRBV12-3/TRBV12-4
j_gene: TRBJ2-6

CDR3nt: TGTGCCAGCAGTTTGGGACTAGGAGGCTACGAGCAGTACTTC
CDR3aa: CASSLGLGGYEQYF
abundance: medium-sized
d_gene: TRBD2
v_gene: TRBV7-2
j_gene: TRBJ2-7

CDR3nt: TGCGCCAGCAGCTTTTCGGCCTACGAGCAGTACTTC
CDR3aa: CASSFSAYEQYF
abundance: -
d_gene: -
v_gene: TRBV5-1
j_gene: TRBJ2-7

CDR3nt: TGTGCCAGCTCTACTCGGGGGCAGGGCCGATACGAGCAGTACTTC
CDR3aa: CASSTRGQGRYEQYF
abundance: -
d_gene: -
v_gene: TRBV12-3/TRBV12-4
j_gene: TRBJ2-7

CDR3nt: TGTGCCAGCAGCTCCGGGGGTGTAGGTGGCTACACCTTC
CDR3aa: CASSSGGVGGYTF
abundance: few
d_gene: -
v_gene: TRBV13
j_gene: TRBJ1-2

CDR3nt: TGCAGTGCACAAAAGACAGGGCTCTACGAGCAGTACTTC
CDR3aa: CSAQKTGLYEQYF
abundance: many
d_gene: TRBD1
v_gene: TRBV20-1
j_gene: TRBJ2-7

CDR3nt: TGTGCCACCAGTGACTGGGACAGACCCTACGAGCAGTACTTC
CDR3aa: CATSDWDRPYEQYF
abundance: -
d_gene: TRBD1
v_gene: TRBV24-1
j_gene: TRBJ2-7

CDR3nt: TGTGCCAGCAGCCGTCAGGGGAGTGGCCACGAGCAGTACTTC
CDR3aa: CASSRQGSGHEQYF
abundance: -
d_gene: -
v_gene: TRBV3-1
j_gene: TRBJ2-7

CDR3nt: TGCGCCAGCAGCCAAGAAATGGGCCTTAGCTCCTACGAGCAGTACTTC
CDR3aa: CASSQEMGLSSYEQYF
abundance: many
d_gene: -
v_gene: TRBV4-1
j_gene: TRBJ2-7

CDR3nt: TGTGCCACCAGTGATCCCAGGGGTGCAGATACGCAGTATTTT
CDR3aa: CATSDPRGADTQYF
abundance: -
d_gene: -
v_gene: TRBV24-1
j_gene: TRBJ2-3

CDR3nt: TGTGCCAGTAGTATGACAGGAATCACCTACGAGCAGTACTTC
CDR3aa: CASSMTGITYEQYF
abundance: -
d_gene: -
v_gene: TRBV19
j_gene: TRBJ2-7

CDR3nt: TGCAGTGCCCTAGCCCGGGACAGTCGCAATTCACCCCTCCACTTT
CDR3aa: CSALARDSRNSPLHF
abundance: hyperexpanded
d_gene: TRBD1
v_gene: TRBV20-1
j_gene: TRBJ1-6

CDR3nt: TGTGCCAGCTCACCGACTTCAGTCAGTGGGACCGGGGAGCTGTTTTTT
CDR3aa: CASSPTSVSGTGELFF
abundance: -
d_gene: -
v_gene: TRBV18
j_gene: TRBJ2-2

CDR3nt: TGTGCCAGTAGTTGGCCGGGACTAGCGGGAGGGTACAATGAGCAGTTCTTC
CDR3aa: CASSWPGLAGGYNEQFF
abundance: many
d_gene: TRBD2
v_gene: TRBV19
j_gene: TRBJ2-1

CDR3nt: TGCAGCGTCCGGCTAGCGGGAGTCCTCGAGTACAATGAGCAGTTCTTC
CDR3aa: CSVRLAGVLEYNEQFF
abundance: many
d_gene: TRBD2
v_gene: TRBV29-1
j_gene: TRBJ2-1

CDR3nt: TGCGCCAGCAGAGGGACGGAAAACACCGGGGAGCTGTTTTTT
CDR3aa: CASRGTENTGELFF
abundance: medium-sized
d_gene: -
v_gene: TRBV5-1
j_gene: TRBJ2-2

CDR3nt: TGTGCCAGCAGCTTCGCTAGCGTGAATGAGCAGTTCTTC
CDR3aa: CASSFASVNEQFF
abundance: many
d_gene: -
v_gene: TRBV7-3
j_gene: TRBJ2-1

CDR3nt: TGCAGTGCTAGCCCTGCAGGGGATTCGGCCTACGAGCAGTACTTC
CDR3aa: CSASPAGDSAYEQYF
abundance: -
d_gene: -
v_gene: TRBV20-1
j_gene: TRBJ2-7

CDR3nt: TGCAGCGAGCTAGCGCCGGATACGCAGTATTTT
CDR3aa: CSELAPDTQYF
abundance: -
d_gene: -
v_gene: TRBV29-1
j_gene: TRBJ2-3

CDR3nt: TGCAGCGTTGCAACGCGGCTGTCTAGCTACACCTTC
CDR3aa: CSVATRLSSYTF
abundance: few
d_gene: -
v_gene: TRBV29-1
j_gene: TRBJ1-2

CDR3nt: TGTGCCAGCAGTTTGGTCGGGAGCGGTAAAGACGAGCAGTACTTC
CDR3aa: CASSLVGSGKDEQYF
abundance: -
d_gene: -
v_gene: TRBV12-3/TRBV12-4
j_gene: TRBJ2-7

CDR3nt: TGTGCCAGCAGCTTAGCTCGAGGCGGGAGGGAACAAGAGACCCAGTACTTC
CDR3aa: CASSLARGGREQETQYF
abundance: large
d_gene: TRBD2
v_gene: TRBV7-2
j_gene: TRBJ2-5

CDR3nt: TGCAGTGCTGGCAACAGGGCAGACTATGCCTACACCTTC
CDR3aa: CSAGNRADYAYTF
abundance: -
d_gene: -
v_gene: TRBV20-1
j_gene: TRBJ1-2

CDR3nt: TGTGCCAGCAGTTTCGACAGGGGGCGCACTGAAGCTTTCTTT
CDR3aa: CASSFDRGRTEAFF
abundance: once
d_gene: TRBD1
v_gene: TRBV2
j_gene: TRBJ1-1